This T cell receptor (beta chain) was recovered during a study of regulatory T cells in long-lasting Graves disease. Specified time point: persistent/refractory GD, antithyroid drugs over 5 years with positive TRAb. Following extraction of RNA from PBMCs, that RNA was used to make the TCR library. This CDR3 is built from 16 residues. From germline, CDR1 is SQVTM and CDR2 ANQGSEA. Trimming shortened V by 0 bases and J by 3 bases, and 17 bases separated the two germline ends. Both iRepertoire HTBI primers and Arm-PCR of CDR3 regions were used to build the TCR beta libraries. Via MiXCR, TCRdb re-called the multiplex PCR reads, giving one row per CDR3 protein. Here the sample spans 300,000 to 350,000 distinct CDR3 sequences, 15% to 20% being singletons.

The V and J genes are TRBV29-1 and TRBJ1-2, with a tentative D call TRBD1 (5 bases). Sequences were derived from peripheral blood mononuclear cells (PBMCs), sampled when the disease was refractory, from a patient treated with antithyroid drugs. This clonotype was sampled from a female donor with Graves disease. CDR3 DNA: TGCAGCGTTGAAGAGGGTGCACCCGGGACGGACTATGGCTACACCTTC. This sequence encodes CSVEEGAPGTDYGYTF.